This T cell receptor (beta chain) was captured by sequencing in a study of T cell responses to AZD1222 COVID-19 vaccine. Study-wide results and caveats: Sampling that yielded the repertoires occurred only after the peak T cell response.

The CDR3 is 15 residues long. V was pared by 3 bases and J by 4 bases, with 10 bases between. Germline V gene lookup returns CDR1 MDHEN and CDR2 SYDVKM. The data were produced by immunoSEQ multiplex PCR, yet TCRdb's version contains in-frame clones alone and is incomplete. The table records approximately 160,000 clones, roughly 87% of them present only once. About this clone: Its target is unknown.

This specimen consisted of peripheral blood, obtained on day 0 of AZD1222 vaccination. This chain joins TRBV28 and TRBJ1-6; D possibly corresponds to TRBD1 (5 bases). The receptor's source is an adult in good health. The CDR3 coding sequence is TGTGCCAGCAGTTTCGGGGACGGGTATAATTCACCCCTCCACTTT. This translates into CASSFGDGYNSPLHF.